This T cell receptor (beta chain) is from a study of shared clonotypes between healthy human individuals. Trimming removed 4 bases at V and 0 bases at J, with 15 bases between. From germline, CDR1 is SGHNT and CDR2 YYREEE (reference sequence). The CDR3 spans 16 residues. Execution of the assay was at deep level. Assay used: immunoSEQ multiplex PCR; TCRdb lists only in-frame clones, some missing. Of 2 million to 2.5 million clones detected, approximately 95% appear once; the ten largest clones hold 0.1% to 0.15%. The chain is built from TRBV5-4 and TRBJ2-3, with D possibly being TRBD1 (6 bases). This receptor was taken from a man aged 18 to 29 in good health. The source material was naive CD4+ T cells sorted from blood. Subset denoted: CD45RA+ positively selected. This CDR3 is CASSGGTGPSTDTQYF. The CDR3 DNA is TGTGCCAGCAGCGGGGGCACAGGCCCGAGCACAGATACGCAGTATTTT.